This T cell receptor (beta chain) was recovered during a study of T cell responses to AZD1222 COVID-19 vaccine. Study findings and constraints: Unmutated variant regions are reportedly targeted by nearly half of spike-specific TCRs. At study baseline, merely six AZD1222 recipients were seropositive.

Note on this clone: Its cognate antigen is unknown.

TCRdb's copy holds only in-frame clones and misses some; the assay was immunoSEQ multiplex PCR. The sample consists of roughly 170,000 clones, 85% to 90% of them appearing once. The length of the CDR3 is 16 residues. With V trimmed by 2 bases and J by 0 bases, 6 bases remained unmatched. Germline V gene data show CDR1 as LGHNA and CDR2 as YSLEER. This chain links TRBV4-3 with TRBJ2-7, with 8 bases aligning to TRBD2. This receptor was identified in an adult in good health. The starting material was peripheral blood, obtained on day 0 of AZD1222 vaccination. CDR3 DNA: TGCGCCAGCAGCCAATCCATAGCGGGGCCCTCCTACGAGCAGTACTTC. As protein: CASSQSIAGPSYEQYF.